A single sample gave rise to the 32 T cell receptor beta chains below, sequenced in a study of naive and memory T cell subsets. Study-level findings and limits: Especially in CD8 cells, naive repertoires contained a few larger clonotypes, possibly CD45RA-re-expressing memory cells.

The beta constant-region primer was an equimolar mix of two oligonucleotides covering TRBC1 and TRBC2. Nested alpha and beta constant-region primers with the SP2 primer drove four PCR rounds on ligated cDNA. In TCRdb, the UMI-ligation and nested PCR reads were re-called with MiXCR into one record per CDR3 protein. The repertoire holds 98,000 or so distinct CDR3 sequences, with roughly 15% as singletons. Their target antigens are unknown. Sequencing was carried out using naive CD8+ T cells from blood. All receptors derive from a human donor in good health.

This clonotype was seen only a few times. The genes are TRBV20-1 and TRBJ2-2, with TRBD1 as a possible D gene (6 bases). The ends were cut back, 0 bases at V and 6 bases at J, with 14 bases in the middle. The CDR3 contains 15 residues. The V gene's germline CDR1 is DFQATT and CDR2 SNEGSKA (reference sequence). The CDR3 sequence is CSARDRNRAPGELFF. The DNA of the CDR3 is TGCAGTGCTAGAGACCGGAACAGGGCCCCCGGGGAGCTGTTTTTT.

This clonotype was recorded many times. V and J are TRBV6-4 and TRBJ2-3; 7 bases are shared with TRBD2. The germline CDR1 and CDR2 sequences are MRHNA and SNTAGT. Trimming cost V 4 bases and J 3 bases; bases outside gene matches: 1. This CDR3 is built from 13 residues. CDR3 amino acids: CASSVSGTDTQYF. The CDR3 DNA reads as TGTGCCAGCAGTGTTAGCGGGACAGATACGCAGTATTTT.

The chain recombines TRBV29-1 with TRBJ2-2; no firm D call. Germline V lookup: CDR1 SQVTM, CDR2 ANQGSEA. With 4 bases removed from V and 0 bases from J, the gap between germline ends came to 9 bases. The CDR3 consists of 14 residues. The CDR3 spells CSVGNGANTGELFF. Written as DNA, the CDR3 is TGCAGCGTTGGGAACGGAGCGAACACCGGGGAGCTGTTTTTT.

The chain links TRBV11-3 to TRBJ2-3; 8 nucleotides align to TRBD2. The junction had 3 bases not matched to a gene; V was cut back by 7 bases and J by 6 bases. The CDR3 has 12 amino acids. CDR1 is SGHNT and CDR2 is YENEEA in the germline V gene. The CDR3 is CASIGGEDTQYF. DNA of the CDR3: TGTGCCAGCATCGGGGGGGAGGATACGCAGTATTTT. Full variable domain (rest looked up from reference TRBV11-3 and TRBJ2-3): EAGVVQSPRYKIIEKKQPVAFWCNPISGHNTLYWYLQNLGQGPELLIRYENEEAVDDSQLPKDRFSAERLKGVDSTLKIQPAELGDSAVYLCASIGGEDTQYFGPGTRLTVL.

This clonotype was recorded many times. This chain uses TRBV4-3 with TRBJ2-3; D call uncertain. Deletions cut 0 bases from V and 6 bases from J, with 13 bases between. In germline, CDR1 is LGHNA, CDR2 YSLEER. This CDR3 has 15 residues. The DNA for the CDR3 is TGCGCCAGCAGCCAAGATCTGACCACTCGGGATACGCAGTATTTT. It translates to CASSQDLTTRDTQYF.

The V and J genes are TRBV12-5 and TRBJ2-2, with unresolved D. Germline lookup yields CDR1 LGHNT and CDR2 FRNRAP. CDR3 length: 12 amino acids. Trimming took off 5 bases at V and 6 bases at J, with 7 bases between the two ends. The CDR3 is CASGLSPGELFF. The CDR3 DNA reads TGTGCTAGTGGTCTAAGCCCCGGGGAGCTGTTTTTT. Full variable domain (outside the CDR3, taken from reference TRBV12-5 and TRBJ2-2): DARVTQTPRHKVTEMGQEVTMRCQPILGHNTVFWYRQTMMQGLELLAYFRNRAPLDDSGMPKDRFSAEMPDATLATLKIQPSEPRDSAVYFCASGLSPGELFFGEGSRLTVL.

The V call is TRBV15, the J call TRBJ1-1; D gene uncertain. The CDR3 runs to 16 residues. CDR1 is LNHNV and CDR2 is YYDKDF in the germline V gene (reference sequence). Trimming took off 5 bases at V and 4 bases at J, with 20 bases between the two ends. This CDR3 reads CATSGSAKGVGTEAFF. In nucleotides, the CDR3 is TGTGCCACCAGCGGATCCGCCAAGGGTGTGGGCACTGAAGCTTTCTTT.

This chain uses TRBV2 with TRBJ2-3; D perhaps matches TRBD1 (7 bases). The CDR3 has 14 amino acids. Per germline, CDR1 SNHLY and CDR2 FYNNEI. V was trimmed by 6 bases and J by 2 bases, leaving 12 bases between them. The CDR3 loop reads CASRAGQLTDTQYF. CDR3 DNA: TGTGCCAGCAGGGCGGGACAGCTCACAGATACGCAGTATTTT.

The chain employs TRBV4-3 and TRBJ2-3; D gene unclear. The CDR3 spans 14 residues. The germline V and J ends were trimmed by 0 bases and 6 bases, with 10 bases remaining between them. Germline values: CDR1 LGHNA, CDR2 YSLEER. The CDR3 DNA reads TGCGCCAGCAGCCAAGATTTTGTTCCGGATACGCAGTATTTT. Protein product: CASSQDFVPDTQYF.

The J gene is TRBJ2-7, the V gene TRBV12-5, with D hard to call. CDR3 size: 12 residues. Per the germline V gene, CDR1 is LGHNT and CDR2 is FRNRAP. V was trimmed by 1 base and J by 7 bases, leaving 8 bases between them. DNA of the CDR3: TGTGCTAGTGGTTTGGGCTGGCGAGAGCAGTACTTC. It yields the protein CASGLGWREQYF.

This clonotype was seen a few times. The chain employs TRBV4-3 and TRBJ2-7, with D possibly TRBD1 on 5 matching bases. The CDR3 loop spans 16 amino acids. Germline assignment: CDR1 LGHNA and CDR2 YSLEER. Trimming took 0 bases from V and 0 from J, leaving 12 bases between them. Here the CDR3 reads CASSQDGDSSSYEQYF. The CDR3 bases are TGCGCCAGCAGCCAAGACGGAGACAGCTCCTCCTACGAGCAGTACTTC.

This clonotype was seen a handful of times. CDR3 residues: CASSYEVGRAVQPQHF. The CDR3 DNA reads as TGTGCCAGCAGTTACGAGGTAGGCAGGGCGGTTCAGCCCCAGCATTTT. V usage is TRBV6-2 or TRBV6-3 and J usage is TRBJ1-5; perhaps TRBD1 as D (5 bases). V gave up 2 bases and J gave up 6 bases, with 17 bases separating them. The CDR3 extends over 16 amino acids. Germline V CDR1 and CDR2: MNHEY, SVGEGT.

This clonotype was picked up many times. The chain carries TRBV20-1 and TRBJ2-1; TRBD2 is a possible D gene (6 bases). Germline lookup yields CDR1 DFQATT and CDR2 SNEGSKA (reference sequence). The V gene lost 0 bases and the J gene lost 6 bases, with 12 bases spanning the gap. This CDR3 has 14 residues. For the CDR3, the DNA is TGCAGTGCTAGAGACCAGGTCGGGGGCAATGAGCAGTTCTTC. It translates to CSARDQVGGNEQFF.

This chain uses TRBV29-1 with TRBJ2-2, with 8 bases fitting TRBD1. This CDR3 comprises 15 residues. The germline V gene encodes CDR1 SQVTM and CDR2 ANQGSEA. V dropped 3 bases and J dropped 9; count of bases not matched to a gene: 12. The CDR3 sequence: CSVEVAGGGWWELFF. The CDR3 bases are TGCAGCGTTGAGGTGGCAGGGGGCGGTTGGTGGGAGCTGTTTTTT.

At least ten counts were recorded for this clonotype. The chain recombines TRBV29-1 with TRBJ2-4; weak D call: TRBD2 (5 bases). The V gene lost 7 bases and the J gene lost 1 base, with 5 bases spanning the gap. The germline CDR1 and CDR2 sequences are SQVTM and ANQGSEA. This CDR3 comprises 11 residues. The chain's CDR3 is CSAGAKNIQYF. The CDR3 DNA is TGCAGCGCGGGGGCCAAAAACATTCAGTACTTC.

CDR3 amino acids: CASSLAGRPTDTQYF. The CDR3 region has the DNA TGTGCCAGCAGCTTGGCCGGGAGGCCCACAGATACGCAGTATTTT. The chain is built from TRBV5-6 and TRBJ2-3; 7 bases agree with TRBD2. Germline loops: CDR1 SGHDT, CDR2 YYEEEE. The CDR3 sequence is 15 residues long. Losses at the gene ends were 0 bases for V and 2 bases for J; bases not matched to a gene: 3. The full variable domain, completed using reference TRBV5-6 and TRBJ2-3, is DAGVTQSPTHLIKTRGQQVTLRCSPKSGHDTVSWYQQALGQGPQFIFQYYEEEERQRGNFPDRFSGHQFPNYSSELNVNALLLGDSALYLCASSLAGRPTDTQYFGPGTRLTVL.

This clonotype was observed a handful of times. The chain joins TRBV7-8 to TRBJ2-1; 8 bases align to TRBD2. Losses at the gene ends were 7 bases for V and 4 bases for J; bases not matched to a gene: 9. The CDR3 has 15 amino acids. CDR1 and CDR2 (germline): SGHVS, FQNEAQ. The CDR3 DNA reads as TGTGCCAGCATCGCAGCGACTAGCGTATACAATGAGCAGTTCTTC. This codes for CASIAATSVYNEQFF.

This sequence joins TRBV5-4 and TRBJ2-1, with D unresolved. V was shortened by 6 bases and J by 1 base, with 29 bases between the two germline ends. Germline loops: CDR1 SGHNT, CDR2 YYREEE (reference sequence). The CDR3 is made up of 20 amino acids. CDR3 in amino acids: CASTDRLTADPWPSYNEQFF. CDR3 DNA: TGTGCCAGCACCGATCGCTTGACGGCCGACCCATGGCCTTCCTACAATGAGCAGTTCTTC. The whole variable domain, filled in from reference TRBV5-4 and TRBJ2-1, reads ETGVTQSPTHLIKTRGQQVTLRCSSQSGHNTVSWYQQALGQGPQFIFQYYREEENGRGNFPPRFSGLQFPNYSSELNVNALELDDSALYLCASTDRLTADPWPSYNEQFFGPGTRLTVL.

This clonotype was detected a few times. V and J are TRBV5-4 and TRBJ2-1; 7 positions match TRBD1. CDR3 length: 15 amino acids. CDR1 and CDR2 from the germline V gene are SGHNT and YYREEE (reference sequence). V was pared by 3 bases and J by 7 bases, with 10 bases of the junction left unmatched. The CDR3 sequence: CASSSPGQLQNEQFF. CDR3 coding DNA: TGTGCCAGCAGCTCGCCGGGACAGCTACAGAATGAGCAGTTCTTC.

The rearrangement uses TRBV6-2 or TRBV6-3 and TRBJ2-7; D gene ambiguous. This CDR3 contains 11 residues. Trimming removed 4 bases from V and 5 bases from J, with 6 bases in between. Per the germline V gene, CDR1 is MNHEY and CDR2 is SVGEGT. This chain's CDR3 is CASSFSNEQYF. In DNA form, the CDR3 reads TGTGCCAGCAGTTTCTCTAACGAGCAGTACTTC.

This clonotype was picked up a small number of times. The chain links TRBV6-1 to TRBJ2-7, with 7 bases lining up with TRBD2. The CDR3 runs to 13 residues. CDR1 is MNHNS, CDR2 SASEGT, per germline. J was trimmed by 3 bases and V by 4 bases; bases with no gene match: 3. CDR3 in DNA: TGTGCCAGCAGTGCGGGGGGACTCTACGAGCAGTACTTC. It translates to CASSAGGLYEQYF.

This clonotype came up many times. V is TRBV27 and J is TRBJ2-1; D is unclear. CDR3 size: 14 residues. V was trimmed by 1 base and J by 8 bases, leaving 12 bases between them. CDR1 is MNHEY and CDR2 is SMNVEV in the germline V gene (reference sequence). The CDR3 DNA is TGTGCCAGCAGTTTATTCTCACCAGGCGATGAGCAGTTCTTC. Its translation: CASSLFSPGDEQFF.

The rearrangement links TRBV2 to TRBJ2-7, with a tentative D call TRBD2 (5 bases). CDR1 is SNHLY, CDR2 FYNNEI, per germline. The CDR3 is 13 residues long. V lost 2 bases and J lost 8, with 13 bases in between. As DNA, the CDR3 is TGTGCCAGCAGTGAACCGGCCGCTAGCCAGCAGTACTTC. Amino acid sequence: CASSEPAASQQYF.

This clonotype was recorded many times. The CDR3 DNA sequence: TGCAGTGGTGGGGACATATACAATGAGCAGTTCTTC. Protein: CSGGDIYNEQFF. The gene calls are TRBV20-1 and TRBJ2-1; D possibly corresponds to TRBD1 (6 bases). CDR1 DFQATT and CDR2 SNEGSKA come from the germline V gene (reference sequence). V was trimmed by 7 bases and J by 4 bases, leaving 11 bases between them. CDR3 length: 12 residues.

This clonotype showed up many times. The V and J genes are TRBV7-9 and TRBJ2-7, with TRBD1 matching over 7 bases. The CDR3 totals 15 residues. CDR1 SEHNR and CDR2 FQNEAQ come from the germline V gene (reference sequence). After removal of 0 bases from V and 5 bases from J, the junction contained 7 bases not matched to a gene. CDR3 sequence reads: CASSLARQGVHEQYF. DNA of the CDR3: TGTGCCAGCAGCTTAGCCCGGCAGGGGGTCCACGAGCAGTACTTC. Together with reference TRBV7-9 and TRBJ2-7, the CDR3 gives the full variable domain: DTGVSQNPRHKITKRGQNVTFRCDPISEHNRLYWYRQTLGQGPEFLTYFQNEAQLEKSRLLSDRFSAERPKGSFSTLEIQRTEQGDSAMYLCASSLARQGVHEQYFGPGTRLTVT.

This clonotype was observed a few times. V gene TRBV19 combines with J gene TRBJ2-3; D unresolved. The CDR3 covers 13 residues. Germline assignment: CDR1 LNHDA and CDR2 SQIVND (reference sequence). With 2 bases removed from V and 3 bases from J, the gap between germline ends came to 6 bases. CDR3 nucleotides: TGTGCCAGTAGTATACCACCGACAGATACGCAGTATTTT. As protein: CASSIPPTDTQYF.

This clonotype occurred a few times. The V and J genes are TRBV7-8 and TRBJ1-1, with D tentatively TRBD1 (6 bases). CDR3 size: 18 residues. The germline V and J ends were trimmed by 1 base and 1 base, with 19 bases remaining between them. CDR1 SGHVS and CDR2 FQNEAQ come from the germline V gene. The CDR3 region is CASSLVGMAGVANTEAFF. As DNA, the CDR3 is TGTGCCAGCAGCTTAGTAGGTATGGCAGGGGTCGCGAACACTGAAGCTTTCTTT.

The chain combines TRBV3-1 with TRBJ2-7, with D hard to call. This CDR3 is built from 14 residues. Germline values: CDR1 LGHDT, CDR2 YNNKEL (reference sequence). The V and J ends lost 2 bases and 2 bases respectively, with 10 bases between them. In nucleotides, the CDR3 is TGTGCCAGCAGCCAACTAGACGGAACCTACGAGCAGTACTTC. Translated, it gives CASSQLDGTYEQYF.

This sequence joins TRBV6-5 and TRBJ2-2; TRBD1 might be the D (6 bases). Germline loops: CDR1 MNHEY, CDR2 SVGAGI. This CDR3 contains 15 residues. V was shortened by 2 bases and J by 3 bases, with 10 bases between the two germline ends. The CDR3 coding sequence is TGTGCCAGCAGTTACGGACAGCCTTACACCGGGGAGCTGTTTTTT. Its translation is CASSYGQPYTGELFF.

Here the CDR3 reads CASSPGQGNQPQHF. CDR3 coding DNA: TGTGCCAGCAGTCCCGGACAGGGAAATCAGCCCCAGCATTTT. The chain joins TRBV12-3 or TRBV12-4 to TRBJ1-5; 8 bases agree with TRBD1. CDR3 length: 14 residues. J lost 4 bases, V lost 5 bases, and 4 bases had no gene match.

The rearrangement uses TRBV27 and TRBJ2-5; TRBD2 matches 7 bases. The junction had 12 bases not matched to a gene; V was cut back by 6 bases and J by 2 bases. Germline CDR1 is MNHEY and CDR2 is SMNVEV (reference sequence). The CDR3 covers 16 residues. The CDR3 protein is CASRLWGTGGQETQYF. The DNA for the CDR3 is TGTGCCAGCAGGCTTTGGGGTACCGGGGGGCAAGAGACCCAGTACTTC.

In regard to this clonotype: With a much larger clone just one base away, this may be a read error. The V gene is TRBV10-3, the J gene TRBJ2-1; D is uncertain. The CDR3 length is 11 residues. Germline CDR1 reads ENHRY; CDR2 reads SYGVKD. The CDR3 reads CAIQEQDEQSF. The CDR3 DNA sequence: TGTGCCATTCAAGAGCAGGATGAGCAGTCCTTC.